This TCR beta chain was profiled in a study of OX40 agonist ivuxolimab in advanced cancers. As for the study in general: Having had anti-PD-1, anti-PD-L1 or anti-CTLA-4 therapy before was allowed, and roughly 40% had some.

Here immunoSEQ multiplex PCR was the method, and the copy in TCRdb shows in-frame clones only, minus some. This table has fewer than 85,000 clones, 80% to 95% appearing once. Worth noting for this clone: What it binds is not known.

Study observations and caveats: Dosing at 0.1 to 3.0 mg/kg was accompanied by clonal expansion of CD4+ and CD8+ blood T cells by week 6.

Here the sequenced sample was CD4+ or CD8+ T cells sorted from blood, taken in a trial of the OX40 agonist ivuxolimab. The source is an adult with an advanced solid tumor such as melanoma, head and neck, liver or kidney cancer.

Here the CDR3 DNA reads TGTGCCAGCAGCTTGGGGTCGGTTAGCACAGATACGCAGTATTTT. Its protein product is CASSLGSVSTDTQYF. The chain joins TRBV5-6 to TRBJ2-3; the D is unclear. Germline V gene lookup returns CDR1 SGHDT and CDR2 YYEEEE. Trimming removed 0 bases at V and 0 bases at J, with 8 bases between. The CDR3 spans 15 residues. The full variable domain, in which reference TRBV5-6 and TRBJ2-3 provide the parts outside the CDR3, is DAGVTQSPTHLIKTRGQQVTLRCSPKSGHDTVSWYQQALGQGPQFIFQYYEEEERQRGNFPDRFSGHQFPNYSSELNVNALLLGDSALYLCASSLGSVSTDTQYFGPGTRLTVL.